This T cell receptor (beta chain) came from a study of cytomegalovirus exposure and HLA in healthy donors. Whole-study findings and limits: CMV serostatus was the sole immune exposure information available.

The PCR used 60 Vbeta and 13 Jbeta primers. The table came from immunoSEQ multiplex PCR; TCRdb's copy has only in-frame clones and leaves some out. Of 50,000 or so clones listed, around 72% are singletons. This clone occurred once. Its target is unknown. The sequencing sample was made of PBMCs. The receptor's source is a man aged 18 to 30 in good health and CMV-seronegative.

The CDR3 loop is CASSYTHRGNTEAFF. The CDR3 bases are TGTGCCAGCAGTTATACTCACAGGGGAAACACTGAAGCTTTCTTT. V usage is TRBV7-2 and J usage is TRBJ1-1; TRBD1 matches 7 bases. V was clipped by 6 bases and J by 2 bases; unmatched bases: 9. Per germline, CDR1 SGHTA and CDR2 FQGNSA. This CDR3 has 15 amino acids.